Listed below are T cell receptor beta chains from one sample, sequenced in a study of T cell responses to AZD1222 COVID-19 vaccine. Using immunoSEQ multiplex PCR, the repertoire was profiled, and TCRdb retains in-frame clones only, with some absent. The top ten hold roughly 6.7% of the sample, which has about 66,000 clones, about 89% seen once. Sequenced here: peripheral blood, sampled 28 days after the second dose of the MenACWY control vaccine. The receptor set was obtained from an adult who received the MenACWY meningococcal vaccine as a control. CDR3s include the opening cysteine and the closing phenylalanine or tryptophan. Fields, in order: V gene, D gene, J gene, clone size, CDR3 DNA, CDR3 protein. The D gene is left open where the match is weak. Size is stated for part of the rows, as once, few or many counts, or as a class when the clone is expanded.

TRBV6-1,.,TRBJ1-4,.,TGTGCCAGCAGTGAAGTGGTTAATGAAAAACTGTTTTTT,CASSEVVNEKLFF
TRBV10-3,TRBD1,TRBJ1-1,.,TGTGCCATCAGGACGGACAGGGGTAGTACTGAAGCTTTCTTT,CAIRTDRGSTEAFF
TRBV15,TRBD1,TRBJ1-4,.,TGTGCCACCAGTGGCAAGGGACAGGGTGAAAAACTGTTTTTT,CATSGKGQGEKLFF
TRBV3-1/TRBV3-2,.,TRBJ1-4,once,TGTGCCAGCAGCCGGGACGGGCATGAAAAACTGTTTTTT,CASSRDGHEKLFF
TRBV19,TRBD1,TRBJ1-5,.,TGTGCCAGTAGTATAACTACAGGGGTCGGTCAGCCCCAGCATTTT,CASSITTGVGQPQHF
TRBV5-1,TRBD2,TRBJ2-1,.,TGCGCCAGCCCCGGGGCCGGGGGAAGGGGCGGGAGATGCTCGTACAATGAGCAGTTCTTC,CASPGAGGRGGRCSYNEQFF
TRBV6-7,.,TRBJ1-2,few,TGTGCCAGCAGTAGGTTAGGGGGGCTGGGATTAGGTGGCTACACCTTC,CASSRLGGLGLGGYTF
TRBV5-1,.,TRBJ2-5,.,TGCGCCAGCACCCGAAACCCCGAAGAGACCCAGTACTTC,CASTRNPEETQYF
TRBV27,.,TRBJ2-1,.,TGTGCCAGCAGTTTAGGGTCCTACAATGAGCAGTTCTTC,CASSLGSYNEQFF
TRBV19,.,TRBJ1-1,.,TGTGCCAGTAGTATGTGGAGGGTAGGGATTGGAAACACTGAAGCTTTCTTT,CASSMWRVGIGNTEAFF
TRBV14,.,TRBJ2-7,.,TGTGCCAGCAGCCAAGGAGTTGCCTGGAACGAGCAGTACTTC,CASSQGVAWNEQYF
TRBV28,.,TRBJ1-1,.,TGTGCCAGCAGTTTCCGGGGGCCGAATGAAGCTTTCTTT,CASSFRGPNEAFF
TRBV5-1,.,TRBJ2-1,.,TGCGCCAGCAGCTACTCGAGCTCCTACAATGAGCAGTTCTTC,CASSYSSSYNEQFF
TRBV9,TRBD2,TRBJ2-1,once,TGTGCCAGCAGCGCCGGGACTAGCGGGGGGGAGCAGTTCTTC,CASSAGTSGGEQFF
TRBV28,.,TRBJ2-7,.,TGTGCCAGCAGTCAGGGCCCACTCTACGAGCAGTACTTC,CASSQGPLYEQYF
TRBV3-1/TRBV3-2,TRBD2,TRBJ2-7,.,TGTGCCAGCAGCCGGAACCTAGCGGGAGCGGGCCCCAACTACGAGCAGTACTTC,CASSRNLAGAGPNYEQYF
TRBV5-1,.,TRBJ1-2,.,TGCGCCAGCAGCCCCAGTTCCGGGACACCCGCGGGAGGTGGCTACACCTTC,CASSPSSGTPAGGGYTF
TRBV6-5,TRBD1,TRBJ2-3,.,TGTGCCAGCAGGAACAGGGGCGGTGGCACAGATACGCAGTATTTT,CASRNRGGGTDTQYF
TRBV27,.,TRBJ1-6,.,TGTGCCAGCAGAGTGGGAGGGGAATATTCACCCCTCCACTTT,CASRVGGEYSPLHF
TRBV4-3,TRBD2,TRBJ2-1,.,TGCGCCAGCAGGCAGGGGACTAGCGGATCAACGGATGAGCAGTTCTTC,CASRQGTSGSTDEQFF
TRBV7-3,.,TRBJ1-3,.,TGTGCCAGCAGCCCCGGGGGGGGTTCTGGAAACACCATATATTTT,CASSPGGGSGNTIYF
TRBV18,.,TRBJ1-4,.,TGTGCCAGCTCACCCGGCGAAAAACTGTTTTTT,CASSPGEKLFF
TRBV6-5,.,TRBJ1-3,.,TGTGCCAGCAGTTCTGACTGGGGTGGAAACACCATATATTTT,CASSSDWGGNTIYF
TRBV7-2,.,TRBJ2-7,.,TGTGCCAGCAGTCTGGGCGGGATTGCGGGCGAGCAGTACTTC,CASSLGGIAGEQYF
TRBV19,TRBD2,TRBJ2-7,.,TGTGCCAGTAGTATTGAGCGGGACGGTCCCTACGAGCAGTACTTC,CASSIERDGPYEQYF
TRBV2,TRBD1,TRBJ1-1,.,TGTGCCAGTCCCCAGCGGGACAGGGTCGCTGAAGCTTTCTTT,CASPQRDRVAEAFF
TRBV6-5,TRBD1,TRBJ1-1,.,TGTGCCAGCAGTTCGACCAACAGGGGGCGGACTGAAGCTTTCTTT,CASSSTNRGRTEAFF
TRBV5-6,.,TRBJ2-7,.,TGTGCCAGCAGCTTGGGACTCGGGAATAACGAGCAGTACTTC,CASSLGLGNNEQYF
TRBV18,TRBD1,TRBJ2-2,.,TGTGCCAGCTCACCTCCGGGACAGGGGGCCTCCGGGGAGCTGTTTTTT,CASSPPGQGASGELFF
TRBV21-1,.,TRBJ1-4,.,TGTGCCAGCAGGACAGGGGGTGTAAATGAAAAACTGTTTTTT,CASRTGGVNEKLFF
TRBV6-8,TRBD2,TRBJ2-7,.,TGTGCCAGGATGTTGTGGGAGGGCCTCGGCGAGCAGTACTTC,CARMLWEGLGEQYF
TRBV6-2/TRBV6-3,.,TRBJ2-2,.,TGTGCCAGCAGCTCCGGGACACTTCTTAACACCGGGGAGCTGTTTTTT,CASSSGTLLNTGELFF
TRBV4-3,.,TRBJ2-3,.,TGCGCCAGCAGCCAAGGGGATACGCAGTATTTT,CASSQGDTQYF
TRBV5-5,.,TRBJ2-6,once,TGTGCCAGCAGCTCGGTGGGGGGCTCTGGGGCCAACGTCCTGACTTTC,CASSSVGGSGANVLTF